Below are 20 T cell receptor beta chains sequenced from a single sample in a study of neurological immune-mediated disorders. TCRdb called the 5' RACE reads again in MiXCR, with one record for every CDR3 protein. The sample has around 94,000 distinct CDR3 sequences, roughly 4% seen once. Input material: PBMCs. The receptors derive from a woman aged 18-29 years with multiple sclerosis.

This clonotype was seen repeatedly, ten times or more. The V call is TRBV5-1, the J call TRBJ1-1; D gene ambiguous. The CDR3 is 14 residues long. CDR1 SGHRS and CDR2 YFSETQ come from the germline V gene. V lost 5 bases and J lost 1, with 12 bases in between. In DNA form, the CDR3 reads TGCGCCAGCAGTTTATCCTGGGGGAACACTGAAGCTTTCTTT. It translates to CASSLSWGNTEAFF.

This clonotype was detected ten times or more. This chain links TRBV7-9 with TRBJ2-7, with TRBD1 matching over 7 bases. This CDR3 region has 14 residues. V was clipped by 0 bases and J by 7 bases; unmatched bases: 6. Germline V gives CDR1 SEHNR, CDR2 FQNEAQ (reference sequence). The CDR3 protein is CASSLALGRGEQYF. DNA of the CDR3: TGTGCCAGCAGCTTAGCTCTCGGCAGGGGGGAGCAGTACTTC.

This clonotype came up once. The limits of the CDR3 on the DNA are not certain, so only TCRdb's listed CDR3 is given. V usage is TRBV5-1 and J usage is TRBJ2-1; the table's D call of TRBD2 was not tested on the DNA. CDR1 is SGHRS and CDR2 is YFSETQ in the germline V gene. 23 amino acids form the CDR3, both terminal residues included. The CDR3 loop is CASSFYICSARDWIAHSYNEQFF.

At least ten counts were recorded for this clonotype. V and J are TRBV9 and TRBJ1-1; no definite D call. Germline V CDR1 and CDR2: SGDLS, YYNGEE. The V gene lost 4 bases and the J gene lost 4 bases, with 23 bases spanning the gap. This CDR3 has 17 residues. Here the CDR3 DNA reads TGTGCCAGCAGCCCAAGCTTAGGCCGGCAGGCGAGCACTGAAGCTTTCTTT. This codes for CASSPSLGRQASTEAFF.

This clonotype has ten or more counts. The chain has TRBV20-1 and TRBJ1-2; D is possibly TRBD1 (6 bases). The CDR3 extends over 14 amino acids. Trimming took 6 bases from V and 4 from J, leaving 18 bases between them. Looked up from germline, CDR1 is DFQATT and CDR2 is SNEGSKA (reference sequence). CDR3 amino acids: CSAEQVRGGYGYTF. The CDR3 coding sequence is TGCAGTGCCGAGCAAGTCAGGGGCGGCTATGGCTACACCTTC.

This clonotype was counted many times. The rearrangement uses TRBV6-5 and TRBJ1-2; no definite D call. Deletions cut 8 bases from V and 0 bases from J, with 7 bases between. Germline V gives CDR1 MNHEY, CDR2 SVGAGI. CDR3 size: 12 residues. The DNA of the CDR3 is TGTGCCAGCGGTAGGGCTAACTATGGCTACACCTTC. The encoded protein is CASGRANYGYTF.

This clonotype was found many times. The rearrangement uses TRBV18 and TRBJ2-7; D not resolved. There are 12 residues in the CDR3. The V end lost 2 bases, the J end lost 3 bases, and 5 bases lay between the germline ends. Looked up from germline, CDR1 is KGHSH and CDR2 is LQKENI. The CDR3 loop is CASSPNFYEQYF. The CDR3 nucleotides are TGTGCCAGCTCACCAAATTTCTACGAGCAGTACTTC.

This clonotype was counted many times. The chain employs TRBV5-1 and TRBJ2-7, with D maybe TRBD1 (6 bases). Germline values: CDR1 SGHRS, CDR2 YFSETQ. CDR3 length: 13 residues. Trimming cost V 0 bases and J 11 bases, with 15 bases left between them. The CDR3 here is CASSLVGTTEKYF. The CDR3 nucleotides are TGCGCCAGCAGCTTGGTGGGGACAACAGAGAAGTACTTC.

This clonotype was counted at least ten times. CDR3: CASSYEAGGPYTGELFF. The CDR3 nucleotides are TGTGCCAGCAGTTACGAAGCGGGAGGGCCGTACACCGGGGAGCTGTTTTTT. The chain has TRBV6-2 or TRBV6-3 and TRBJ2-2; 10 bases match TRBD2. This CDR3 spans 17 amino acids. The V and J ends lost 2 bases and 3 bases, in that order; junction bases with no gene match: 6. Germline loops: CDR1 MNHEY, CDR2 SVGEGT.

There are many counts of this clonotype. The chain employs TRBV20-1 and TRBJ1-4; no reliable D call. The V end was cut by 5 bases, the J end by 12 bases, with 10 bases between. The CDR3 covers 10 residues. Germline loops: CDR1 DFQATT, CDR2 SNEGSKA (reference sequence). In nucleotides, the CDR3 is TGCAGTGCTCTGAGGACGGAACTGTTTTTT. Translation gives CSALRTELFF.

In its sample, this clonotype was seen many times. V is TRBV20-1 and J is TRBJ2-3; 10 bases are shared with TRBD2. CDR1 and CDR2 (germline): DFQATT, SNEGSKA (reference sequence). V trimming: 2 bases; J trimming: 4 bases; junction bases outside the gene matches: 6. The CDR3 extends over 15 amino acids. Written as DNA, the CDR3 is TGCAGTGCTAGACGGAGCGGGGGGGCCCCAGATACGCAGTATTTT. Residues: CSARRSGGAPDTQYF.

This clonotype has ten or more counts. In DNA, the CDR3 is TGTGCCAGCAGTTTGGGACAGACCTCTCGGGAGCAGTACTTC. Amino acid sequence: CASSLGQTSREQYF. V and J are TRBV12-3 or TRBV12-4 and TRBJ2-7, with TRBD1 identical over 7 bases. The junction had 9 bases not matched to a gene; V was cut back by 3 bases and J by 7 bases. The CDR3 length is 14 residues.

In its sample, this clonotype was seen many times. The J gene is TRBJ1-1, the V gene TRBV12-3 or TRBV12-4, with D hard to call. The CDR3 is 13 amino acids. Trimming stripped 3 bases from V and 2 bases from J, with 7 bases between. CDR3 sequence reads: CASSFELNTEAFF. CDR3 DNA: TGTGCCAGCAGTTTTGAGCTAAACACTGAAGCTTTCTTT.

This clonotype has at least ten counts. The V and J genes are TRBV5-6 and TRBJ2-7; D is perhaps TRBD1 (5 bases). The germline gives CDR1 SGHDT, CDR2 YYEEEE. This CDR3 has 14 residues. V dropped 3 bases and J dropped 5 bases, with 15 bases sitting between them. The chain's CDR3 is CASSWGRIVDEQYF. The CDR3 DNA reads TGTGCCAGCAGCTGGGGCAGGATTGTCGACGAGCAGTACTTC. Full variable domain (rest looked up from reference TRBV5-6 and TRBJ2-7): DAGVTQSPTHLIKTRGQQVTLRCSPKSGHDTVSWYQQALGQGPQFIFQYYEEEERQRGNFPDRFSGHQFPNYSSELNVNALLLGDSALYLCASSWGRIVDEQYFGPGTRLTVT.

This clonotype was observed many times. V gene TRBV5-1 combines with J gene TRBJ2-3; the match to TRBD2 covers 9 bases. J was trimmed by 2 bases and V by 0 bases; bases with no gene match: 1. CDR1 SGHRS and CDR2 YFSETQ come from the germline V gene. This CDR3 is 15 amino acids long. The CDR3 is CASSLVAGDTDTQYF. The CDR3 nucleotides read TGCGCCAGCAGCTTGGTAGCGGGGGACACAGATACGCAGTATTTT. Combining the CDR3 with reference TRBV5-1 and TRBJ2-3 gives the whole variable domain KAGVTQTPRYLIKTRGQQVTLSCSPISGHRSVSWYQQTPGQGLQFLFEYFSETQRNKGNFPGRFSGRQFSNSRSEMNVSTLELGDSALYLCASSLVAGDTDTQYFGPGTRLTVL.

There are many counts of this clonotype. In DNA, the CDR3 is TGTGCCAGCAGCCCATGGGGACTGCAACCCTACGAGCAGTACTTC. Translating it yields CASSPWGLQPYEQYF. The chain joins TRBV11-3 to TRBJ2-7; D may be TRBD2 (6 bases). The V and J ends lost 5 bases and 2 bases respectively, with 16 bases between them. The CDR3 is made up of 15 amino acids. CDR1 is SGHNT and CDR2 is YENEEA in the germline V gene.

This clonotype appeared many times. The CDR3 reads CASSKNAGGQETQYF. CDR3 nucleotide sequence: TGTGCCAGCAGCAAAAACGCAGGGGGCCAAGAGACCCAGTACTTC. The chain joins TRBV7-6 to TRBJ2-5, with TRBD1 identical over 7 bases. CDR1 and CDR2 (germline): SGHVS, FNYEAQ. This CDR3 spans 15 amino acids. Losses at the gene ends were 5 bases for V and 1 base for J; bases not matched to a gene: 7.

This clonotype was found many times. The V and J genes are TRBV5-1 and TRBJ2-7; either TRBD1 or TRBD2 may supply D (5 bases each). This CDR3 spans 14 amino acids. Trimming shortened V by 5 bases and J by 8 bases, and 20 bases separated the two germline ends. Per germline, CDR1 SGHRS and CDR2 YFSETQ. CDR3 amino acids: CASRTGTPSDKQYF. The CDR3 region has the DNA TGCGCCAGCAGAACCGGGACCCCCTCGGACAAGCAGTACTTC.

This clonotype was seen ten or more times. The chain carries TRBV12-3 or TRBV12-4 and TRBJ1-1; possibly TRBD1 for D (6 bases). V was clipped by 6 bases and J by 0 bases, with 11 bases between them. The CDR3 consists of 14 residues. The CDR3 coding sequence is TGTGCCAGCAGCCCCAGGGGCATGAACACTGAAGCTTTCTTT. It yields the protein CASSPRGMNTEAFF.

For this clonotype: Compared with germline, one end of the junction differs, possibly owing to a read error. The V and J genes are TRBV6-1 and TRBJ1-1, with unresolved D. The germline gives CDR1 MNHNS, CDR2 SASEGT. This CDR3 is 12 amino acids long. As DNA, the CDR3 is TGTACCAGCAGTTACGCGGGCACTGAAGCTTTCTTT. The encoded protein is CTSSYAGTEAFF.